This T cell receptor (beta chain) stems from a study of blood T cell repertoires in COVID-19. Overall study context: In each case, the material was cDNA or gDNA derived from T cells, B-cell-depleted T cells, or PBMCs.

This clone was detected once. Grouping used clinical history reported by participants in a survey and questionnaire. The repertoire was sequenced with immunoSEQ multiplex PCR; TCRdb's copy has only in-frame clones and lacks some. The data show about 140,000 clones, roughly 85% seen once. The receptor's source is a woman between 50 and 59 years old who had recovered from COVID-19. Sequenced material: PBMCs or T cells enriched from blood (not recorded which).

CDR3 in amino acids: CASSLRDRAYEQYF. The CDR3 region has the DNA TGTGCCAGCAGCTTACGGGACAGGGCTTACGAGCAGTACTTC. This sequence joins TRBV9 and TRBJ2-7; the match to TRBD1 covers 9 bases. Germline-derived CDR1 and CDR2 are SGDLS and YYNGEE. This CDR3 spans 14 amino acids. V dropped 4 bases and J dropped 4; count of bases not matched to a gene: 6. The full variable domain, in which reference TRBV9 and TRBJ2-7 provide the parts outside the CDR3, is DSGVTQTPKHLITATGQRVTLRCSPRSGDLSVYWYQQSLDQGLQFLIQYYNGEERAKGNILERFSAQQFPDLHSELNLSSLELGDSALYFCASSLRDRAYEQYFGPGTRLTVT.